This T cell receptor (beta chain) originates from a study of blood T cells in healthy people across ages. Whenever a sample was processed, at least 6.5 million PBMCs were isolated. Each sample yielded at least 6 micrograms of PBMC total RNA. With a J-beta primer mix and a sample-barcoded 5' primer, a second PCR ran about 7 to 12 cycles. Each cDNA was tagged by a template-switch adaptor containing 12 random nucleotides. Using its own MiXCR run on the 5' RACE reads, TCRdb lists one record per CDR3 protein. This repertoire shows roughly 800,000 distinct CDR3 sequences, roughly 26% found once; its top ten account for around 3%. CDR1 and CDR2 from the germline V gene are SEHNR and FQNEAQ (reference sequence). The CDR3 loop spans 14 amino acids. Trimming removed 5 bases from V and 5 bases from J; junction bases left unmatched: 5. This same sample was also taken into another study, of T cells of mothers and their children. That work adds: RNA that had been extracted went wholly into cDNA synthesis, at about 1.5 ug per 15 ul.

The chain joins TRBV7-9 to TRBJ2-5; 10 positions match TRBD1. The sequence came from a boy between 5 and 17 years old in good health. The sequencing sample was made of blood. The CDR3 DNA reads TGTGCCAGCAGCGGGACAGGGGTTGAGGAGACCCAGTACTTC. It encodes CASSGTGVEETQYF. Together with reference TRBV7-9 and TRBJ2-5, the CDR3 gives the full variable domain: DTGVSQNPRHKITKRGQNVTFRCDPISEHNRLYWYRQTLGQGPEFLTYFQNEAQLEKSRLLSDRFSAERPKGSFSTLEIQRTEQGDSAMYLCASSGTGVEETQYFGPGTRLLVL.